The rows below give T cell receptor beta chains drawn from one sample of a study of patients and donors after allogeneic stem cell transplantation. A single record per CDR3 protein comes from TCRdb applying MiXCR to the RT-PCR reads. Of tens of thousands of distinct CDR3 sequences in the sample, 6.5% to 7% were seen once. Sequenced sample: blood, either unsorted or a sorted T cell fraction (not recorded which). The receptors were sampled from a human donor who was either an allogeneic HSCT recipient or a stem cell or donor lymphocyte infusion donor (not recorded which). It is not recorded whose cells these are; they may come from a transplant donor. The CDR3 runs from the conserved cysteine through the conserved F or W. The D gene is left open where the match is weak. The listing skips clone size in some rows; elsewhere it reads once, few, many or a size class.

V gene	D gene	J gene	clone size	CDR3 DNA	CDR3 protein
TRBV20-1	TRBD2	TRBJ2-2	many	TGCAGTGCTAGGACTAGCGGATGGAACACCGGGGAGCTGTTTTTT	CSARTSGWNTGELFF
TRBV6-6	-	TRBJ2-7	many	TGTGCCAGCAGTTACGGGCAGGGTGGCGAGCAGTACTTC	CASSYGQGGEQYF
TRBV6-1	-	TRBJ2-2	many	TGTGCCAGCAGTGAAGGGCAGGGAGTAAACGGGGAGCTGTTTTTT	CASSEGQGVNGELFF
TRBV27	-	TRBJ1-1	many	TGTGCCAGCAGTTTCCAGGGGAACACTGAAGCTTTCTTT	CASSFQGNTEAFF
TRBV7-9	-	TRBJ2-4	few	TGTGCCAGCAGCTTGACAAGTGGCGGGGCCAACATTCAGTACTTC	CASSLTSGGANIQYF
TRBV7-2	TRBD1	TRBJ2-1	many	TGTGCCAGCAGCTTAGCCGGGACAGGGGTTTACAATGAGCAGTTCTTC	CASSLAGTGVYNEQFF
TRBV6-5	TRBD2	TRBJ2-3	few	TGTGCCAGCAGCCGACTAGCGGGAGAAATCGATACGCAGTATTTT	CASSRLAGEIDTQYF
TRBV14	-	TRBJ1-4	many	TGTGCCAGCAGCCCACGACAGGCTAATGAAAAACTGTTTTTT	CASSPRQANEKLFF
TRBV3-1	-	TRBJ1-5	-	TGTGCCAGCAGCCAAATGTCCAATCAGCCCCAGCATTTT	CASSQMSNQPQHF
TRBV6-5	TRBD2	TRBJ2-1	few	TGTGCCAGCAGTTACGCCCTAGCGGGAGGGCATGAGCAGTTCTTC	CASSYALAGGHEQFF
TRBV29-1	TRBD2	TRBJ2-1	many	TGCAGCGTTGCTCGGGCTAGCGGGTTCCTTGAGCAGTTCTTC	CSVARASGFLEQFF
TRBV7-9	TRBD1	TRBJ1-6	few	TGTGCCAGCAGCTTAGGACGACAGGGGTATAATTCACCCCTCCACTTT	CASSLGRQGYNSPLHF
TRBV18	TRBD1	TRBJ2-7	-	TGTGCCAGCTCACCGGGACAGGGATTCTACGAGCAGTACTTC	CASSPGQGFYEQYF
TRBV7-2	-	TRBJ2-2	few	TGTGCCAGCAGCCCCCGGAGTGCCGGGGAGCTGTTTTTT	CASSPRSAGELFF
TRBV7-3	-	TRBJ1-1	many	TGTGCCAGCAGCTCCAGTTCGGCCGGAACACACACTGAAGCTTTCTTT	CASSSSSAGTHTEAFF
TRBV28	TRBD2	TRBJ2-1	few	TGTGCCAGCAGTTCCGGACTAGCGGGGAGCTCCTACAATGAGCAGTTCTTC	CASSSGLAGSSYNEQFF
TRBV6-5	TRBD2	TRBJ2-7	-	TGTGCCAGCAGTCCGGGACTAGCTTCCTACGAGCAGTACTTC	CASSPGLASYEQYF
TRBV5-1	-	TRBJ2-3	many	TGCGCCAGCAGCCGGGACCAACGAACCTCCGATACGCAGTATTTT	CASSRDQRTSDTQYF
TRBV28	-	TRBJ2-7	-	TGTGCCAGCAGTCCGCCCTGGGGCACCTACGAGCTGTACTTC	CASSPPWGTYELYF
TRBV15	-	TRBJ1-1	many	TGTGCCACCAGCAGAGGGAACACTGAAGCTTTCTTT	CATSRGNTEAFF
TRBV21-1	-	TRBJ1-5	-	TGTGCCAGCAGCCCCGGTGAAGGGTCTAATCAGCCCCAGCATTTT	CASSPGEGSNQPQHF
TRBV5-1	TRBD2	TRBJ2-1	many	TGCGCCAGCAGCTTGGCCACGGGGGGAAGTAGGGTGCACAATGAGCAGTTCTTC	CASSLATGGSRVHNEQFF
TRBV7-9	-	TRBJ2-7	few	TGTGCCAGCAGCTTTACCTACGAGCAGTACTTC	CASSFTYEQYF
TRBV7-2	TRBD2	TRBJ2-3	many	TGTGCCAGCAGCTTAGAGGGGAGGGGCACAGATACGCAGTATTTT	CASSLEGRGTDTQYF
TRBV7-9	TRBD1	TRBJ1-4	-	TGTGCCAGCAGTTTCACGCACAGGGGACGGTATGAAAAACTGTTTTTT	CASSFTHRGRYEKLFF
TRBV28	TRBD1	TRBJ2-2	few	TGTGCCAGCAGACCAGGGGGCGCATACACCGGGGAGCTGTTTTTT	CASRPGGAYTGELFF
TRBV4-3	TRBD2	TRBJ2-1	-	TGCGCCAGCAGCCAAGAGTATTGGCTAGCGGGTAAGAATGAGCAGTTCTTC	CASSQEYWLAGKNEQFF
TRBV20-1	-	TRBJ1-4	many	TGCAGTGCTAGTCCACAGATTCAGGTTGAAAAACTGTTTTTT	CSASPQIQVEKLFF
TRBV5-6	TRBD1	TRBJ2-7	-	TGTGCCAGCAGCCCGGACAGGGGCCAGCAGTACTTC	CASSPDRGQQYF
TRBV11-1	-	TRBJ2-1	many	TGTGCCAGCAGCTTAGCAGGTGGGTCCTACAATGAGCAGTTCTTC	CASSLAGGSYNEQFF
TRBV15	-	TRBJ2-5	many	TGTGCCACCAGCAGAGGGGTGCAAGAGACCCAGTACTTC	CATSRGVQETQYF
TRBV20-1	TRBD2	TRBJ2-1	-	TGCAGTGCTAGAGGCCTAGCGGGAGAAGGGGGAGGGCAGTTCTTC	CSARGLAGEGGGQFF
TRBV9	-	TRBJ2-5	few	TGTGCCAGCAGCGTAGTAGGGCGGGGCGGGGAGACCCAGTACTTC	CASSVVGRGGETQYF
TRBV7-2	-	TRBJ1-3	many	TGTGCCAGCAGCTTAGGTGGGACACTCAACACCATATATTTT	CASSLGGTLNTIYF
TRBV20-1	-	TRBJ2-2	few	TGCAGTGCTAGAGATCGGGAATCCTCGAACACCGGGGAGCTGTTTTTT	CSARDRESSNTGELFF
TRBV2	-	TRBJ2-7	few	TGTGCCAGCAAGATCGGGAATCCCTACGAGCAGTACTTC	CASKIGNPYEQYF
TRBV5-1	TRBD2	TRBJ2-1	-	TGCGCCAGCAGCTTGCAGGTAGCGGGACGGAATGAGCAGTTCTTC	CASSLQVAGRNEQFF
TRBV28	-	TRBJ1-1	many	TGTGCCAGCCCTCCGGGCTACCCGATGAACACTGAAGCTTTCTTT	CASPPGYPMNTEAFF
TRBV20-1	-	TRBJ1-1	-	TGCAGTGCTAGAGATCGAGGGGCTACTGAAGCTTTCTTT	CSARDRGATEAFF
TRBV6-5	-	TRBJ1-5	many	TGTGCCAGCAGTTACTCATGGACAGAAAATCAGCCCCAGCATTTT	CASSYSWTENQPQHF
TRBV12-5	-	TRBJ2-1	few	TGTGCTAGTGGTTTGGCCGCCCCTGTGGGCTCCTACAATGAGCAGTTCTTC	CASGLAAPVGSYNEQFF
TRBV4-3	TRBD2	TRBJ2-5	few	TGCGCCAGCAGCCGCGAGCGGGAGGTCTTTGAGACCCAGTACTTC	CASSREREVFETQYF
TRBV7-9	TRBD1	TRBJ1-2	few	TGTGCCAGCAGCCCGGTACGACAGGGGAACTATGGCTACACCTTC	CASSPVRQGNYGYTF
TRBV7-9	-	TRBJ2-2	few	TGTGCCAGCAGCTTGATCACCGGGGAGCTGTTTTTT	CASSLITGELFF
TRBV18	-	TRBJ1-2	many	TGTGCCAGCTCACCGGACAGCAGCCACGGCTACACCTTC	CASSPDSSHGYTF
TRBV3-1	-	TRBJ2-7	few	TGTGCCAGCAGCCAAAGACAGGTCCAAGTCGAGCAGTACTTC	CASSQRQVQVEQYF
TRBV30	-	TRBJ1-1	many	TGTGCGGGCGGGATACTGAACACTGAAGCTTTCTTT	CAGGILNTEAFF
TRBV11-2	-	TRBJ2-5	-	TGTGCCAGCAGCAACCGGGTGACCCAGTACTTC	CASSNRVTQYF
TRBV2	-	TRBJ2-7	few	TGTGCCAGCAGTGACCCGTTTCGAGAGCAGTACTTC	CASSDPFREQYF
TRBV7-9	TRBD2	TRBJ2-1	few	TGTGCCAGCAGCCGAAATGTTAGACTAGCGGGAGTGTATAATGAGCAGTTCTTC	CASSRNVRLAGVYNEQFF
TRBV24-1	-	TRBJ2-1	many	TGTGCCACCAGTGATTTCGGAACAGGGTGGAACAATGAGCAGTTCTTC	CATSDFGTGWNNEQFF
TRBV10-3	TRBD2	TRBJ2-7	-	TGTGCCATCAGTAAGCGGGAGGACCAGAGCTACGAGCAGTACTTC	CAISKREDQSYEQYF
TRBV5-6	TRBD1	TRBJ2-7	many	TGTGCCAGCAGCTTGGCGAGGACAGGGTGGCCCTACGAGCAGTACTTC	CASSLARTGWPYEQYF
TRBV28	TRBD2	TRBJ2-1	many	TGTGCCAGCAGCCCCGGGACTAGCGGATACAATGAGCAGTTCTTC	CASSPGTSGYNEQFF
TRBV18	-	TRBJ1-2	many	TGTGCCAGCTCACCAGAGGGACAAGTAGTCGGCTACACCTTC	CASSPEGQVVGYTF
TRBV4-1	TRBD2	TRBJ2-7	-	TGCGCCAGCAGCCAAGAGGGAGGACTAGCGAGGTACGAGCAGTACTTC	CASSQEGGLARYEQYF
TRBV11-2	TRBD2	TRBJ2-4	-	TGTGCCACCTCCAGCGGGAGTGGGTCCAAAAACATTCAGTACTTC	CATSSGSGSKNIQYF
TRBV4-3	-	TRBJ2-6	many	TGCGCCAGCAGCCAAGGCTACTCTGGGGCCAACGTCCTGACTTTC	CASSQGYSGANVLTF